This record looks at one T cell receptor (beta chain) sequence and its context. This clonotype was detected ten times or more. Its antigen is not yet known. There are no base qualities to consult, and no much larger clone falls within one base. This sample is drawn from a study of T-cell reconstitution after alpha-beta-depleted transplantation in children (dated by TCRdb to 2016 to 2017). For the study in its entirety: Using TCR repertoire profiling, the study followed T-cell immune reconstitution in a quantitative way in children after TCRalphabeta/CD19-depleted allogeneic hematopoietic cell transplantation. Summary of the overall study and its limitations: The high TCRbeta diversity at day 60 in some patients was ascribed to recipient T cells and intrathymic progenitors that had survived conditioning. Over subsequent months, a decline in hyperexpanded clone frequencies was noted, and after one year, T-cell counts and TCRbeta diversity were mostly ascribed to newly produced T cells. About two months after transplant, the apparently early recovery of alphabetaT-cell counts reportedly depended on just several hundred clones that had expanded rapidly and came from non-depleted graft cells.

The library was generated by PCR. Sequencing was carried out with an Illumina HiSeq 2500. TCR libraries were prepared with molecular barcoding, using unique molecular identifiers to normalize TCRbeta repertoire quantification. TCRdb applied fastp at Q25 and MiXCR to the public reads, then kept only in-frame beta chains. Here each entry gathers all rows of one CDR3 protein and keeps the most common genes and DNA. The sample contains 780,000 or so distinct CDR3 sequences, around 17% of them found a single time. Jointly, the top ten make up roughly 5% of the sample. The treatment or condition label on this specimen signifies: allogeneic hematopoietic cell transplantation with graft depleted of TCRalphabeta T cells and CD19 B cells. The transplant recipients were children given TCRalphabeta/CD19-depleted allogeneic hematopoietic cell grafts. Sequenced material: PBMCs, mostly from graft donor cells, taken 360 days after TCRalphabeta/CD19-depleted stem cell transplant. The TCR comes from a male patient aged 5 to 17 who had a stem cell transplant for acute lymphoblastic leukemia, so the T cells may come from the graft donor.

The CDR3 region: CASSVGVAGGGADTQYF. Read as DNA, the sequence is TGTGCCAGCAGCGTGGGAGTAGCGGGAGGGGGCGCAGATACGCAGTATTTT. This sequence uses TRBV9 and TRBJ2-3, and 11 junctional nucleotides match TRBD2. Germline trimming: 2 bases from V, 4 bases from J; junction bases outside gene matches: 9. Taken from the germline V gene, the CDR1 and CDR2 loops are SGDLS and YYNGEE. The CDR3 numbers 17 residues from cysteine through phenylalanine. The retained sequence is limited to the CDR3, 51 bases, with the frame set at the first base.